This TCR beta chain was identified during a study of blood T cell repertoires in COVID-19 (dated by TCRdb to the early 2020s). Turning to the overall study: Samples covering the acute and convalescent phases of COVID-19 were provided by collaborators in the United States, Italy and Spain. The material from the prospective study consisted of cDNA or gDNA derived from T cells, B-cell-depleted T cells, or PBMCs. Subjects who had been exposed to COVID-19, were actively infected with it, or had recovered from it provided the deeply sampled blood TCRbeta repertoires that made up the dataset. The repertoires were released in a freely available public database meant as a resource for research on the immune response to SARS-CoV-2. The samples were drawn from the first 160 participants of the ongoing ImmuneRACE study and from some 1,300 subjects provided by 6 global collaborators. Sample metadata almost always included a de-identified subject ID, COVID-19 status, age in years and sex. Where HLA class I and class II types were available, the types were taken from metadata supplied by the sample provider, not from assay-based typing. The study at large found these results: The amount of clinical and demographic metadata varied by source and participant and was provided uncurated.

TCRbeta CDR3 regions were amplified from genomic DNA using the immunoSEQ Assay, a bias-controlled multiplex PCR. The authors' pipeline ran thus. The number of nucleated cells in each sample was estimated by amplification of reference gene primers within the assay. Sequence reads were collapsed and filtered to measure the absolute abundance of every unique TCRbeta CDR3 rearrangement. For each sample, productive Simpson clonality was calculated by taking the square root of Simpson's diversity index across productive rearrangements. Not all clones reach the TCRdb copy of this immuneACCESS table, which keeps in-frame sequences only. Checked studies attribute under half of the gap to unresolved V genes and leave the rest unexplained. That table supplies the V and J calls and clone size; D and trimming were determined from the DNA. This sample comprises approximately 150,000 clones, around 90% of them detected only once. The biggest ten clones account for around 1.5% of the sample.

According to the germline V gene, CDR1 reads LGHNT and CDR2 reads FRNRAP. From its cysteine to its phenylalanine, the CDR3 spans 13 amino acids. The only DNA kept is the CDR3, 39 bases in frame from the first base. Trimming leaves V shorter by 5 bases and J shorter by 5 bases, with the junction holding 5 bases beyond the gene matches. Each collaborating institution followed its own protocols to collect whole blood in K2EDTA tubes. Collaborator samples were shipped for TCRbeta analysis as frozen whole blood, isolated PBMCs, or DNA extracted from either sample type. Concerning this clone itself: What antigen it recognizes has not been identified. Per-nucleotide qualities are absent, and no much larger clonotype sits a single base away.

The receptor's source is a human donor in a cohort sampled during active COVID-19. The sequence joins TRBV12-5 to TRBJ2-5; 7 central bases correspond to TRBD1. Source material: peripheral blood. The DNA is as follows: TGTGCTAGTGGTAAAGGACAGGTGGAGACCCAGTACTTC. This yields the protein CASGKGQVETQYF.